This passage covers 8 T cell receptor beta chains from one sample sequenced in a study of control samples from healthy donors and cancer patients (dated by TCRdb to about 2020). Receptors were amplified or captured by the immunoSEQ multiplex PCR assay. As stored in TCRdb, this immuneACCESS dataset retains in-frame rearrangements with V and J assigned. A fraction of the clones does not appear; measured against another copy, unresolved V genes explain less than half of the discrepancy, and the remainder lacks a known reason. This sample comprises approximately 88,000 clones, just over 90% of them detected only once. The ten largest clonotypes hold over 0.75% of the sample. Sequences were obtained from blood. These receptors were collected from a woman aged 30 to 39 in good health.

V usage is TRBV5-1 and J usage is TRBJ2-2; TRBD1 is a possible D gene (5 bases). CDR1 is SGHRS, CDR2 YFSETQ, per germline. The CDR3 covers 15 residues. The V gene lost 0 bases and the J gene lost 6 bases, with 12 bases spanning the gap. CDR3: CASSLGARAAGELFF. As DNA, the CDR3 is TGCGCCAGCAGCTTGGGCGCCAGGGCGGCCGGGGAGCTGTTTTTT.

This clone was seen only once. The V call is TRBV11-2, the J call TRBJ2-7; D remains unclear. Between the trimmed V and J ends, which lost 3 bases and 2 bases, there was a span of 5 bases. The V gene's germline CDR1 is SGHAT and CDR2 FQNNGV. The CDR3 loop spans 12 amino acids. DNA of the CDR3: TGTGCCAGCAGCTTGCAGACCTACGAGCAGTACTTC. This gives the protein CASSLQTYEQYF.

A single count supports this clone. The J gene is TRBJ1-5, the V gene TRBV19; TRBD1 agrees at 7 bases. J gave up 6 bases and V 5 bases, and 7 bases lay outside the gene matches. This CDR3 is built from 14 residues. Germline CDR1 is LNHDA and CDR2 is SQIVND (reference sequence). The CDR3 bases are TGTGCCAGTAGTCTCCTGACAGGGCCTCAGCCCCAGCATTTT. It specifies CASSLLTGPQPQHF.

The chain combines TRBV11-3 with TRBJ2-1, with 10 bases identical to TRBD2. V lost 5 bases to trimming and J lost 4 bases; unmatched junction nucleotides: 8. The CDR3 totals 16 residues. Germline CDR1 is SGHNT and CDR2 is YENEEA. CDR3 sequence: CASSPRGAGGYNEQFF. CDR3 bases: TGTGCCAGCAGCCCACGGGGAGCGGGAGGGTACAATGAGCAGTTCTTC.

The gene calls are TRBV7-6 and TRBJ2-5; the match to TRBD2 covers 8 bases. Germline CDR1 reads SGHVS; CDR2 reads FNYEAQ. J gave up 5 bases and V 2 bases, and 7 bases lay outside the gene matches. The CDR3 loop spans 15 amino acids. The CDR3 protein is CASSLNHGRAETQYF. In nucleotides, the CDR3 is TGTGCCAGCAGCTTAAATCACGGGAGGGCCGAGACCCAGTACTTC.

The CDR3 region is CASSWTEGGYTF. The DNA of the CDR3 is TGTGCCAGCAGTTGGACAGAGGGGGGCTACACCTTC. This chain joins TRBV28 and TRBJ1-2; a weak D match, TRBD1 (6 bases). The germline CDR1 and CDR2 sequences are MDHEN and SYDVKM. V shed 4 bases and J shed 8 bases, with 11 bases lying between them. The length of the CDR3 is 12 residues.

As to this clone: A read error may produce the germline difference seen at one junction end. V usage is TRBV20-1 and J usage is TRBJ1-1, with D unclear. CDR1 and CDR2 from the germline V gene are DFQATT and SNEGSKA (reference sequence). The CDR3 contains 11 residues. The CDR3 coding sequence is TGCAGTCCTAGGAGGAACACTGAAGCTTTCTTT. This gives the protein CSPRRNTEAFF.

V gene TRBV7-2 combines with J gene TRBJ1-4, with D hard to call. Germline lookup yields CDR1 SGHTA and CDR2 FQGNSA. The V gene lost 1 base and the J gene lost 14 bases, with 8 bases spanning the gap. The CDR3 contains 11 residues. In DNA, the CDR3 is TGTGCCAGCAGCTTAGGGGTCAGCCTGTTTTTT. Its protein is CASSLGVSLFF.